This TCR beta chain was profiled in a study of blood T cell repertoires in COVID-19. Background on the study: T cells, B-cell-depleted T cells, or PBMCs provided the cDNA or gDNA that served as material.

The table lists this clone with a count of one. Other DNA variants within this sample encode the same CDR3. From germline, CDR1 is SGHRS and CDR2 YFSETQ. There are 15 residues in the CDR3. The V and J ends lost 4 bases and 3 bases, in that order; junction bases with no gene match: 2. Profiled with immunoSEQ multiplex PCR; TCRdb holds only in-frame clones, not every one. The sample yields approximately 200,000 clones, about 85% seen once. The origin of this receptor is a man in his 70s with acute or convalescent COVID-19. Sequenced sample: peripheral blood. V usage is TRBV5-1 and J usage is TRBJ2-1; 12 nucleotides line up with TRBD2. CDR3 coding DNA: TGCGCCAGCAGCCAGACTAGCGGGAGCTACAATGAGCAGTTCTTC. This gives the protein CASSQTSGSYNEQFF. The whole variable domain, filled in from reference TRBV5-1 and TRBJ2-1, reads KAGVTQTPRYLIKTRGQQVTLSCSPISGHRSVSWYQQTPGQGLQFLFEYFSETQRNKGNFPGRFSGRQFSNSRSEMNVSTLELGDSALYLCASSQTSGSYNEQFFGPGTRLTVL.